These T cell receptor beta chains were read from a single sample in a study of PD-1 blockade in classical Hodgkin lymphoma. Profiling relied on immunoSEQ multiplex PCR, and the TCRdb table lists in-frame clones only, not all of them. The data show 25,000 to 35,000 clones, more than 60% seen once. The specimen comprised CD4+ T cells from blood, sampled before the fourth cycle of nivolumab. The source of these receptors is a human donor with classical Hodgkin lymphoma. CDR3s include the opening cysteine and the closing phenylalanine or tryptophan. Size is omitted from some rows. Given values are once, few, many or a class for expanded clones.

CDR3aa	j_gene	v_gene	abundance
CASSTRGTGLADNEQFF	TRBJ2-1	TRBV7-3	NA
CASSLGSGSSHNEQFF	TRBJ2-1	TRBV28	once
CASSYYSGRGTDTQYF	TRBJ2-3	TRBV7-6	NA
CASSLDPGVTDTQYF	TRBJ2-3	TRBV5-4	once
CASSETAREETQYF	TRBJ2-5	TRBV2	NA
CASSQEKPVPGLTTYEQYF	TRBJ2-7	TRBV4-1	few
CASSQDYPPRPYEQYF	TRBJ2-7	TRBV4-2	NA
CASSDKDGRWVKRLFF	TRBJ1-4	TRBV6-4	NA
CASSLRDTSSYNEQFF	TRBJ2-1	TRBV7-7	NA
CASSYPLGLVYEQYF	NA	TRBV6-5	once
CASSFATRGTEAFF	TRBJ1-1	TRBV6-5	NA
CASSTQGVRNQPQHF	TRBJ1-5	TRBV6-6	NA
CASSARLAGVPDTQYF	TRBJ2-3	TRBV10-2	NA
CASSLVAVINEQFF	TRBJ2-1	TRBV7-2	once
CASSKQGWVNTEAFF	TRBJ1-1	TRBV7-9	NA
CASSGGVGETQYF	TRBJ2-5	TRBV6-5	NA
CAWSRIRGPKREDNTGELFF	TRBJ2-2	TRBV30	once
CATSRALAGFTDTQYF	TRBJ2-3	TRBV15	NA
CASSWNPGLSNEKLFF	TRBJ1-4	TRBV7-6	NA
CASTTAGGREQYF	TRBJ2-7	TRBV28	NA
CASTISISNQPQHF	TRBJ1-5	TRBV28	NA
CASREGPGGYTF	TRBJ1-2	TRBV2	NA
CASTPPTGGGGQNEQFF	TRBJ2-1	TRBV27	NA
CASSSTTQANYGYTF	TRBJ1-2	TRBV6-6	NA
CATHPQIRTDCSYEQYF	TRBJ2-7	TRBV7-4	NA
CATDPGPTGELFF	TRBJ2-2	TRBV7-9	NA
CASSYGTSAYNEQFF	TRBJ2-1	TRBV6-5	NA